These 27 T cell receptor beta chains share one sample of origin, sequenced in a study of blood T cell repertoires in COVID-19. Assay: immunoSEQ multiplex PCR; the TCRdb copy retains only in-frame clones and omits some. The top ten clones hold roughly 7% of a sample with about 150,000 clones, roughly 87% of them seen once. Sequenced material: PBMCs or T cells enriched from blood (not recorded which). These receptors originate from a woman aged 50 to 60 who had recovered from COVID-19.

The J gene is TRBJ1-6, the V gene TRBV7-9, with 7 bases lining up with TRBD1. Germline V lookup: CDR1 SEHNR, CDR2 FQNEAQ (reference sequence). V lost 2 bases to trimming and J lost 3 bases; unmatched junction nucleotides: 10. The CDR3 covers 18 residues. The CDR3 here is CASSLSNFRDSYNSPLHF. The CDR3, as DNA: TGTGCCAGCAGCTTAAGTAACTTCCGGGACAGCTATAATTCACCCCTCCACTTT.

The sample holds one count of this clone. CDR3 nucleotide sequence: TGTGCCATCAGCCAGGGAATGGACTATGGCTACACCTTC. Its translation is CAISQGMDYGYTF. The chain joins TRBV10-3 to TRBJ1-2; D perhaps matches TRBD1 (5 bases). The V end lost 6 bases, the J end lost 3 bases, and 11 bases lay between the germline ends. Germline V gene lookup returns CDR1 ENHRY and CDR2 SYGVKD. This CDR3 has 13 amino acids.

The genes are TRBV6-5 and TRBJ2-3; 7 positions agree with TRBD2. Germline V gene lookup returns CDR1 MNHEY and CDR2 SVGAGI. The CDR3 is 15 residues long. After removal of 7 bases from V and 4 bases from J, the junction contained 11 bases not matched to a gene. The CDR3, as DNA: TGTGCCAGCACCTACTGGGCGGGGGAGGCAGATACGCAGTATTTT. Translated: CASTYWAGEADTQYF.

The V call is TRBV7-9, the J call TRBJ1-1, with 7 bases aligning to TRBD1. CDR1 SEHNR and CDR2 FQNEAQ come from the germline V gene (reference sequence). The CDR3 runs to 14 residues. Losses at the gene ends were 4 bases for V and 4 bases for J; bases not matched to a gene: 6. CDR3 coding DNA: TGTGCCAGCAGCTCTGGGACAGAGGGCACTGAAGCTTTCTTT. Translating gives CASSSGTEGTEAFF.

The CDR3 region has the DNA TGTGCCAGCAGTTTGAGGGGGGGCTCACTAACTGAAGCTTTCTTT. Its translation: CASSLRGGSLTEAFF. This rearrangement joins TRBV5-4 to TRBJ1-1; a weak D match, TRBD1 (6 bases). The V gene's germline CDR1 is SGHNT and CDR2 YYREEE (reference sequence). The V and J ends lost 5 bases and 5 bases respectively, with 19 bases between them. The CDR3 totals 15 residues.

Here the CDR3 DNA reads TGTGCCAGCAGTCACCCGGGGGGCAGGGTCGGCTACACCTTC. Its translation: CASSHPGGRVGYTF. This sequence joins TRBV6-5 and TRBJ1-2; a weak D match, TRBD1 (6 bases). Germline-derived CDR1 and CDR2 are MNHEY and SVGAGI. The V gene lost 5 bases and the J gene lost 8 bases, with 18 bases spanning the gap. This CDR3 is built from 14 residues.

CDR3 in amino acids: CASSPTGGLSSGANVLTF. DNA of the CDR3: TGTGCCAGCAGCCCTACGGGGGGTCTGAGCTCTGGGGCCAACGTCCTGACTTTC. The chain has TRBV3-1 (or the pseudogene TRBV3-2) and TRBJ2-6; 7 bases align to TRBD2. The CDR3 consists of 18 residues. The trim removed 4 bases at V and 0 bases at J, leaving 9 bases unmatched. Germline-derived CDR1 and CDR2 are LGHDT and YNNKEL (reference sequence).

The chain couples TRBV30 to TRBJ2-7; possible D gene TRBD2, 6 bases. This CDR3 has 15 residues. V was trimmed by 6 bases and J by 2 bases, leaving 20 bases between them. CDR1 is GTSNPN and CDR2 is SVGIG in the germline V gene (reference sequence). For the CDR3, the DNA is TGTGCCTGCAGATCGCCTTGGCGCGGGGCCTACGAGCAGTACTTC. Its translation: CACRSPWRGAYEQYF.

The rearrangement joins TRBV4-1 to TRBJ2-1, with 7 bases lining up with TRBD1. V lost 5 bases, J lost 4 bases, and 8 bases stayed unmatched. Germline-derived CDR1 and CDR2 are MGHRA and YSYEKL. The CDR3 length is 15 residues. CDR3 amino acids: CASSSPGQTYNEQFF. Written as DNA, the CDR3 is TGCGCCAGCAGCTCTCCGGGACAGACTTACAATGAGCAGTTCTTC.

This chain links TRBV11-2 with TRBJ1-2, with no clear D. The CDR3 length is 12 residues. The ends were cut back, 5 bases at V and 8 bases at J, with 12 bases in the middle. The germline V gene has CDR1 SGHAT and CDR2 FQNNGV. CDR3 coding DNA: TGTGCCAGCAGCCAAGCCCCTACGGGCTACACCTTC. This codes for CASSQAPTGYTF.

This clone was counted a single time. The rearrangement links TRBV5-1 to TRBJ2-1, with D possibly matching TRBD2 (6 bases). V dropped 0 bases and J dropped 6 bases, with 13 bases sitting between them. In germline, CDR1 is SGHRS, CDR2 YFSETQ. The CDR3 extends over 15 amino acids. This CDR3 reads CASSLVGRGINEQFF. The CDR3 bases are TGCGCCAGCAGCTTGGTCGGGAGAGGTATCAATGAGCAGTTCTTC.

The chain is built from TRBV18 and TRBJ2-1; possibly TRBD2 for D (6 bases). The CDR3 length is 16 residues. Germline V gene sequence: CDR1 KGHSH, CDR2 LQKENI. V dropped 0 bases and J dropped 2 bases, with 11 bases sitting between them. CDR3 in amino acids: CASSPPGGGAYNEQFF. Written as DNA, the CDR3 is TGTGCCAGCTCACCACCGGGGGGAGGAGCCTACAATGAGCAGTTCTTC.

V gene TRBV7-3 combines with J gene TRBJ1-5; D not certain. Germline V gene data show CDR1 as SGHTA and CDR2 as FQGTGA. The germline V and J ends were trimmed by 6 bases and 0 bases, with 6 bases remaining between them. The CDR3 runs 13 residues. The CDR3 DNA reads TGTGCCAGCAGTGTATTTAGCAATCAGCCCCAGCATTTT. This encodes CASSVFSNQPQHF.

The count of this clone is one. Here the CDR3 DNA reads TGTGCCGTCAAGTCTCCGGGGACTAGCGGCGAGCAGTACTTC. It encodes CAVKSPGTSGEQYF. The chain employs TRBV10-3 and TRBJ2-7; the match to TRBD2 covers 11 bases. CDR1 is ENHRY and CDR2 is SYGVKD in the germline V gene. The CDR3 consists of 14 residues. Trimming took 11 bases from V and 6 from J; bases not matched to a gene: 12.

The genes are TRBV5-5 and TRBJ1-3; possible D gene TRBD1, 6 bases. The CDR3 has 19 residues. Germline CDR1 and CDR2: SGHKS and YYEKEE (reference sequence). V was clipped by 0 bases and J by 0 bases, with 19 bases between them. CDR3 in amino acids: CASSLVGGMTGSSGNTIYF. CDR3 DNA sequence: TGTGCCAGCAGCTTGGTGGGGGGGATGACAGGAAGCTCTGGAAACACCATATATTTT.

The V and J genes are TRBV2 and TRBJ2-7; 11 bases are a match to TRBD1. The CDR3 extends over 14 amino acids. The germline V gene has CDR1 SNHLY and CDR2 FYNNEI. V was clipped by 6 bases and J by 7 bases; unmatched bases: 8. For the CDR3, the DNA is TGTGCCAGCAGCACCTCCGGGACAGGGGGTGAGCAGTACTTC. This translates into CASSTSGTGGEQYF.

The chain joins TRBV23-1 to TRBJ1-1, with 10 bases matching TRBD1. TRBV23-1 is identified as an open reading frame with a role that is uncertain. The CDR3 totals 15 residues. V shed 7 bases and J 4 bases; nucleotides not matched to a gene: 9. DNA for the CDR3: TGCGCCAGCACCCTAGGACAGGGGGTTTTCACTGAAGCTTTCTTT. This sequence encodes CASTLGQGVFTEAFF.

The V call is TRBV18, the J call TRBJ2-1, with TRBD1 as a possible D gene (5 bases). Trimming cost V 2 bases and J 6 bases, with 14 bases left between them. The CDR3 sequence is 15 residues long. Germline V gene sequence: CDR1 KGHSH, CDR2 LQKENI. The CDR3 spells CASSPGRAGFNEQFF. In DNA form, the CDR3 reads TGTGCCAGCTCACCAGGGCGTGCAGGGTTCAATGAGCAGTTCTTC. The variable domain in full, with the rest retrieved from reference TRBV18 and TRBJ2-1, is NAGVMQNPRHLVRRRGQEARLRCSPMKGHSHVYWYRQLPEEGLKFMVYLQKENIIDESGMPKERFSAEFPKEGPSILRIQQVVRGDSAAYFCASSPGRAGFNEQFFGPGTRLTVL.

This chain uses TRBV7-9 with TRBJ2-2, with TRBD2 identical over 7 bases. The germline gives CDR1 SEHNR, CDR2 FQNEAQ (reference sequence). CDR3 length equals 16 residues. Trimming removed 5 bases from V and 9 bases from J; junction bases left unmatched: 15. CDR3 DNA sequence: TGTGCCAGCAGCCCCGGTCTAGCGGCCCTTTTCCGGGAGCTGTTTTTT. It codes for CASSPGLAALFRELFF.

J is TRBJ1-6 and V is TRBV7-8; a weak D match, TRBD1 (5 bases). V lost 10 bases, J lost 7 bases, and 17 bases lay in between. The CDR3 has 14 amino acids. Germline V CDR1 and CDR2: SGHVS, FQNEAQ. CDR3 residues: CATNDGGMNSPLHF. CDR3 coding DNA: TGTGCCACCAATGACGGGGGGATGAATTCACCCCTCCACTTT. Using reference TRBV7-8 and TRBJ1-6 for the parts outside the CDR3, the full variable domain is GAGVSQSPRYKVAKRGQDVALRCDPISGHVSLFWYQQALGQGPEFLTYFQNEAQLDKSGLPSDRFFAERPEGSVSTLKIQRTQQEDSAVYLCATNDGGMNSPLHFGNGTRLTVT.

This clone was counted a single time. The chain recombines TRBV29-1 with TRBJ2-2; the D gene is possibly TRBD1 (5 bases). This CDR3 is built from 13 residues. The V end lost 3 bases, the J end lost 6 bases, and 11 bases lay between the germline ends. CDR1 is SQVTM and CDR2 is ANQGSEA in the germline V gene. The CDR3 DNA follows: TGCAGCGTTGACACCCAGGGTGCCGGGGAGCTGTTTTTT. It yields the protein CSVDTQGAGELFF.

The rearrangement joins TRBV10-1 to TRBJ1-1, with D unresolved. Germline V lookup: CDR1 WNHNN, CDR2 SYGVQD (reference sequence). The CDR3 extends over 15 amino acids. V lost 0 bases and J lost 3, with 11 bases in between. Written as DNA, the CDR3 is TGCGCCAGCAGTGAGTCCAGGCAGTCTTACACTGAAGCTTTCTTT. Translated, it gives CASSESRQSYTEAFF.

Remarks on this clone: Other DNA variants within this sample encode the same CDR3. This chain links TRBV7-2 with TRBJ1-1; D might be TRBD1 (5 bases). CDR1 and CDR2 from the germline V gene are SGHTA and FQGNSA. This CDR3 is 15 amino acids long. Trimming removed 2 bases from V and 1 base from J, with 11 bases in between. Here the CDR3 reads CASSLRGQRNTEAFF. The CDR3 DNA is TGTGCCAGCAGCTTAAGGGGCCAAAGGAACACTGAAGCTTTCTTT.

This clone has a handful of counts. This rearrangement joins TRBV3-1 (or the pseudogene TRBV3-2) to TRBJ1-2; D is undetermined. The germline V gene encodes CDR1 LGHDT and CDR2 YNNKEL (reference sequence). The V gene lost 4 bases and the J gene lost 0 bases, with 12 bases spanning the gap. This CDR3 contains 15 residues. CDR3: CASSRTLEANYGYTF. For the CDR3, the DNA is TGTGCCAGCAGCCGAACCCTAGAAGCTAACTATGGCTACACCTTC.

The J gene is TRBJ2-7, the V gene TRBV4-1; TRBD2 matches at 9 bases. The CDR3 loop spans 16 amino acids. V shed 1 base and J 6 bases; nucleotides not matched to a gene: 10. Per the germline V gene, CDR1 is MGHRA and CDR2 is YSYEKL. In nucleotides, the CDR3 is TGCGCCAGCAGCCAAGTGCTTGCGGGAGGGCCGGGCGAGCAGTACTTC. Translated, it gives CASSQVLAGGPGEQYF.

The chain combines TRBV25-1 with TRBJ1-4; maybe TRBD1 (6 bases). Trimming took 5 bases from V and 6 from J, leaving 16 bases between them. Germline-derived CDR1 and CDR2 are MGHDK and SYGVNS. This CDR3 is built from 15 residues. CDR3 protein: CASSSRDITDEKLFF. CDR3 bases: TGTGCCAGCAGTTCCCGGGACATAACGGATGAAAAACTGTTTTTT.

In its sample, this clone was seen a few times. V is TRBV7-2 and J is TRBJ2-7; 13 bases line up with TRBD2. The V and J ends lost 5 bases and 3 bases, in that order; junction bases with no gene match: 7. Germline V gene data show CDR1 as SGHTA and CDR2 as FQGNSA. CDR3 length equals 16 residues. CDR3 sequence: CASSNSWTSGSYEQYF. In DNA, the CDR3 is TGTGCCAGCAGCAACAGCTGGACTAGCGGGAGCTACGAGCAGTACTTC.